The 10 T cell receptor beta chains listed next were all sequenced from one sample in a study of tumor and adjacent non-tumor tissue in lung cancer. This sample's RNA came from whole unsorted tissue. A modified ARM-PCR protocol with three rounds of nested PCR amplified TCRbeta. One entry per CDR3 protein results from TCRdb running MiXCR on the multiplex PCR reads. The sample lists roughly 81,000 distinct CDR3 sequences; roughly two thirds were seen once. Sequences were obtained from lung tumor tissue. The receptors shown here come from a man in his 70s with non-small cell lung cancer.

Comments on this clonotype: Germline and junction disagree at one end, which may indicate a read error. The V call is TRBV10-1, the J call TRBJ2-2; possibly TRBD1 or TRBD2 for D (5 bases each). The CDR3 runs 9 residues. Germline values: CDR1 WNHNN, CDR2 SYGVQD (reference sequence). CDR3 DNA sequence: TGCGACGGGGACGGGGAGCTGTCTTTT. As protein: CDGDGELSF.

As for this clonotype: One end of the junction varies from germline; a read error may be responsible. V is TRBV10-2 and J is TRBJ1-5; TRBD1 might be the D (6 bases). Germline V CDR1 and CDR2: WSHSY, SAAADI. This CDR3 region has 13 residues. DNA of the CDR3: TGCACCAGCCTCGACAGGTTCGGTCAGCCCCAGCATTTT. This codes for CTSLDRFGQPQHF.

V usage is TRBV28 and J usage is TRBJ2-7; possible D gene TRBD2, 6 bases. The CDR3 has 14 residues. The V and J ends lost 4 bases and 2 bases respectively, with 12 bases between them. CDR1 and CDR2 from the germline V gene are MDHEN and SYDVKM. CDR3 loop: CASSSRDWTYEQYF. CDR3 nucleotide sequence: TGTGCCAGCAGTTCCCGGGACTGGACCTACGAGCAGTACTTC.

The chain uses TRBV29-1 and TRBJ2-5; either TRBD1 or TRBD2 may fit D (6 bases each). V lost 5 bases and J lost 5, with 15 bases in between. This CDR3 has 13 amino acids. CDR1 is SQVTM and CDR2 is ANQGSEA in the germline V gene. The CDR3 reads CSVRTTGFETQYF. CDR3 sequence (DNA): TGCAGCGTTCGGACTACAGGGTTCGAGACCCAGTACTTC.

The DNA of the CDR3 is TGTGCCTGGACCGACACAAGCAATCAGCCCCAGCATTTT. Translated: CAWTDTSNQPQHF. This sequence joins TRBV30 and TRBJ1-5; no clear D. From germline, CDR1 is GTSNPN and CDR2 SVGIG (reference sequence). Trimming cost V 4 bases and J 1 base, with 8 bases left between them. CDR3 length equals 13 residues. The variable domain in full, completed from reference TRBV30 and TRBJ1-5, reads SQTIHQWPATLVQPVGSPLSLECTVEGTSNPNLYWYRQAAGRGLQLLFYSVGIGQISSEVPQNLSASRPQDRQFILSSKKLLLSDSGFYLCAWTDTSNQPQHFGDGTRLSIL.

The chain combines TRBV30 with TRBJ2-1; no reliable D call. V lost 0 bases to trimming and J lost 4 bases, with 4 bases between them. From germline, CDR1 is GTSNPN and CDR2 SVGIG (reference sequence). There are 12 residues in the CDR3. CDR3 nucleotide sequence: TGTGCCTGGAGTGTCAGGTACAATGAGCAGTTCTTC. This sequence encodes CAWSVRYNEQFF. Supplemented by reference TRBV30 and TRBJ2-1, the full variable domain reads SQTIHQWPATLVQPVGSPLSLECTVEGTSNPNLYWYRQAAGRGLQLLFYSVGIGQISSEVPQNLSASRPQDRQFILSSKKLLLSDSGFYLCAWSVRYNEQFFGPGTRLTVL.

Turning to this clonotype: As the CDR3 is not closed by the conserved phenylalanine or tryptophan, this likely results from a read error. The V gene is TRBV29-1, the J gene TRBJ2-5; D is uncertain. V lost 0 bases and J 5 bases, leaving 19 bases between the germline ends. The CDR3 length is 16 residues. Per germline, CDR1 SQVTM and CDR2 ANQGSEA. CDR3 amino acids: CSVEDHGLTLGETQYL. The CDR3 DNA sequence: TGCAGCGTTGAAGATCACGGGCTGACCCTTGGGGAGACCCAGTACTTA.

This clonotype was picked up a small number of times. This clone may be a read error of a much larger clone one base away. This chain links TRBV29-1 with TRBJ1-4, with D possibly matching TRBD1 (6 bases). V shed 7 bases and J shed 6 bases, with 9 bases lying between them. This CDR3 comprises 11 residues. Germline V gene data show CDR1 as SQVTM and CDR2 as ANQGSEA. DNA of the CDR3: TGCAGCGCATACAGGGATGAAAAACTGTTTTTT. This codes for CSAYRDEKLFF.

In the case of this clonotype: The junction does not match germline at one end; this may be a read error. In nucleotides, the CDR3 is TGTGCAAGCACAGGAGGGAAAGAGCAGTACTTC. It is translated as CASTGGKEQYF. The chain joins TRBV25-1 to TRBJ2-7; weak D call: TRBD2 (6 bases). From germline, CDR1 is MGHDK and CDR2 SYGVNS. The CDR3 length is 11 residues.

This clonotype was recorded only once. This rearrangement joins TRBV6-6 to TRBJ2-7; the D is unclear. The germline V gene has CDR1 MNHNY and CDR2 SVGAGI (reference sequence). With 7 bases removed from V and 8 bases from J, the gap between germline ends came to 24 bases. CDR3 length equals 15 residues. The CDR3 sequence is CASTPFGSSLYKQYF. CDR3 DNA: TGTGCCAGCACCCCCTTTGGTAGTTCATTATACAAGCAGTACTTC.